Included here is one T cell receptor (beta chain) sequence, with context. The antigen is unknown. TCRdb called the 5' RACE reads again in MiXCR, with one record for every CDR3 protein. This table has some 350,000 distinct CDR3 sequences, roughly 10% appearing once. These data originate in a study of T cells after yellow fever vaccination. Study-level findings and limits: There was a small share of clonotypes that showed up in both the CD4 and CD8 compartments.

Trimming took 7 bases from V and 7 from J; bases not matched to a gene: 13. The germline V gene encodes CDR1 GTSNPN and CDR2 SVGIG (reference sequence). CDR3 length: 15 amino acids. This receptor was taken from a man aged 18 to 30 who received the YFV17D yellow fever vaccine. The V gene is TRBV30, the J gene TRBJ2-2; TRBD1 agrees at 9 bases. Sequenced material: PBMCs, taken on the day of the first yellow fever vaccination. The CDR3 region has the DNA TGTGCCTTTCCTCCCTTGACAGGGGGTAACGGGGAGCTGTTTTTT. It specifies CAFPPLTGGNGELFF. Together with reference TRBV30 and TRBJ2-2, the CDR3 gives the full variable domain: SQTIHQWPATLVQPVGSPLSLECTVEGTSNPNLYWYRQAAGRGLQLLFYSVGIGQISSEVPQNLSASRPQDRQFILSSKKLLLSDSGFYLCAFPPLTGGNGELFFGEGSRLTVL.